The 2 T cell receptor beta chains in this list originate from one sample, sequenced in a study of T cell changes during pregnancy in multiple sclerosis. Measured with immunoSEQ multiplex PCR; TCRdb has only the in-frame clones, and not every one. This sample has approximately 100,000 clones, with approximately 91% found just once. Sequenced here: peripheral blood, sampled in the second trimester of pregnancy. These receptors were obtained from a female donor with multiple sclerosis, enrolled in a pregnancy study.

V and J are TRBV27 and TRBJ2-7, with 11 bases that match TRBD2. V lost 2 bases to trimming and J lost 4 bases; unmatched junction nucleotides: 7. CDR1 and CDR2 (germline): MNHEY, SMNVEV (reference sequence). CDR3 length: 16 residues. CDR3 amino acids: CASSLTRLAGRYEQYF. CDR3 nucleotides: TGTGCCAGCAGTTTAACCAGACTAGCGGGAAGATACGAGCAGTACTTC.

The chain recombines TRBV2 with TRBJ1-3, with 8 bases identical to TRBD1. Germline CDR1 and CDR2: SNHLY and FYNNEI. V trimming: 5 bases; J trimming: 5 bases; junction bases outside the gene matches: 5. CDR3 length: 14 residues. The CDR3 bases are TGTGCCAGCAGTCCCAGGGGGCGTCGAAACACCATATATTTT. This sequence encodes CASSPRGRRNTIYF. Combining the CDR3 with reference TRBV2 and TRBJ1-3 gives the whole variable domain EPEVTQTPSHQVTQMGQEVILRCVPISNHLYFYWYRQILGQKVEFLVSFYNNEISEKSEIFDDQFSVERPDGSNFTLKIRSTKLEDSAMYFCASSPRGRRNTIYFGEGSWLTVV.